The rows below give T cell receptor beta chains drawn from one sample of a study of identical twins. TCRdb re-called the 5' RACE reads with MiXCR, one entry per CDR3 protein. This sample yields about 530,000 distinct CDR3 sequences, of which more than 20% are seen a single time; 0.48% belongs to the top ten. These data also formed part of another study, on yellow fever vaccine responses in identical twins.

The sample taken for sequencing was CD4+ T cells sorted from blood. These receptors were obtained from a young woman in good health. Each CDR3 is given with its conserved first and last residue. D genes are given only for firm matches. Where a row states a size, it is once, few, many or the class of an expanded clone; other rows omit it.

TRBJ2-1 - TRBV3-1 - CASSQQGLYNEQFF TGTGCCAGCAGCCAACAGGGGTTGTACAATGAGCAGTTCTTC
TRBJ1-5 TRBD1 TRBV6-5 - CASRTGDQPQHF TGTGCCAGCAGAACAGGGGATCAGCCCCAGCATTTT
TRBJ2-1 TRBD2 TRBV7-3 few CASSLMDTGTSGRLPPYNEQFF TGTGCCAGCAGCTTAATGGACACCGGGACTAGCGGGAGGTTGCCCCCTTACAATGAGCAGTTCTTC
TRBJ2-1 TRBD2 TRBV10-3 once CAISERTSVNNEQFF TGTGCCATCAGTGAGCGGACTAGCGTAAACAATGAGCAGTTCTTC
TRBJ2-7 - TRBV27 - CASRLQAGEQYF TGTGCCAGCAGGTTACAGGCGGGCGAGCAGTACTTC
TRBJ2-1 TRBD2 TRBV11-2 - CASSPGTSSGEQFF TGTGCCAGCAGCCCCGGGACTAGTTCTGGTGAGCAGTTCTTC
TRBJ1-1 - TRBV20-1 - CSASEDTVTEAFF TGCAGTGCTAGTGAGGACACCGTCACTGAAGCTTTCTTT
TRBJ2-2 TRBD1 TRBV7-9 few CASSPGQVTGELFF TGTGCCAGCAGCCCGGGACAGGTTACCGGGGAGCTGTTTTTT
TRBJ1-2 - TRBV14 - CASSHVPNYGYTF TGTGCCAGCAGCCATGTGCCAAACTATGGCTACACCTTC
TRBJ2-1 TRBD1 TRBV28 few CASSSAATGVSPAEQFF TGTGCCAGCAGTTCCGCGGCGACAGGGGTCAGTCCTGCTGAGCAGTTCTTC
TRBJ2-1 - TRBV5-1 - CASSLAGGGYKDNEQFF TGCGCCAGCAGCTTGGCAGGAGGAGGGTACAAGGACAATGAGCAGTTCTTC
TRBJ2-2 TRBD1 TRBV10-3 - CAISTGTGNTGELFF TGTGCCATCAGTACCGGGACAGGGAACACCGGGGAGCTGTTTTTT
TRBJ2-1 - TRBV4-1 - CASRRTANNEQFF TGCGCCAGCAGGCGCACGGCAAACAATGAGCAGTTCTTC
TRBJ2-5 - TRBV5-6 few CASSLRLAETQYF TGTGCCAGCAGCTTAAGGCTAGCGGAGACCCAGTACTTC
TRBJ2-2 TRBD1 TRBV6-1 - CASNVGTGSTNTGELFF TGTGCCAGCAACGTAGGGACAGGGAGCACGAACACCGGGGAGCTGTTTTTT
TRBJ2-5 - TRBV5-1 - CASSSDLLQETQYF TGCGCCAGCAGCTCGGACTTGCTCCAAGAGACCCAGTACTTC
TRBJ2-2 - TRBV2 - CASSPRDTYTGELFF TGTGCCAGCAGTCCACGGGACACATACACCGGGGAGCTGTTTTTT
TRBJ2-1 TRBD2 TRBV10-3 few CAISTGLAGHNEQFF TGTGCCATCAGTACCGGACTAGCGGGACACAATGAGCAGTTCTTC
TRBJ2-2 - TRBV5-1 few CASSLQGQTTGELFF TGCGCCAGCAGCTTACAAGGACAGACAACCGGGGAGCTGTTTTTT
TRBJ2-6 - TRBV28 - CASRPESSGANVLTF TGTGCCAGCAGACCAGAGAGCTCTGGGGCCAACGTCCTGACTTTC
TRBJ2-7 - TRBV5-1 - CASSLAGPLYEQYF TGCGCCAGCAGCTTGGCCGGTCCCCTCTACGAGCAGTACTTC
TRBJ1-5 - TRBV15 - CATSTAAGRDTQHF TGTGCCACCAGCACGGCAGCCGGAAGAGATACGCAGCATTTT
TRBJ2-7 - TRBV12-3/TRBV12-4 few CASSQEPPYEQYF TGTGCCAGCAGTCAGGAACCGCCCTACGAGCAGTACTTC
TRBJ2-2 TRBD1 TRBV29-1 - CSAGGQGFTGELFF TGCAGCGCCGGGGGACAGGGATTTACCGGGGAGCTGTTTTTT
TRBJ1-1 - TRBV3-1 once CASSRLTANTEAFF TGTGCCAGCAGCCGATTGACAGCGAACACTGAAGCTTTCTTT
TRBJ1-1 - TRBV12-3/TRBV12-4 many CASSFGQGTEAFF TGTGCCAGCAGTTTTGGTCAGGGCACTGAAGCTTTCTTT
TRBJ2-2 - TRBV6-1 - CASSEWIGELFF TGTGCCAGCAGTGAATGGATCGGGGAGCTGTTTTTT